The 27 T cell receptor beta chains below all came from one sample that was sequenced in a study of siplizumab effects on memory and regulatory T cells (dated 2019 in TCRdb). The method behind the library was the immunoSEQ multiplex PCR assay. TCRdb took over this immuneACCESS table, retaining in-frame rearrangements with V and J assigned. Such tables are incomplete; in checked studies, under half of the missing clones stem from an unresolved V gene, and the remainder is unexplained. For this sample there are approximately 120,000 clones; roughly 93% appear just once. The ten biggest clones cover roughly 0.15% of the sample. Sequencing was carried out using non-Treg CD4+ T cells sorted from blood. The cell subset or site label, read with the paper, signifies: FACS-sorted unstimulated CD4+ non-regulatory T cells. All receptors derive from a human donor in good health.

The CDR3 loop is CASSLLSLYNEQFF. DNA of the CDR3: TGTGCCAGCAGTTTATTAAGCCTGTACAATGAGCAGTTCTTC. The V call is TRBV27, the J call TRBJ2-1, with D unresolved. This CDR3 is built from 14 residues. V lost 1 base and J 4 bases, leaving 8 bases between the germline ends. The germline gives CDR1 MNHEY, CDR2 SMNVEV (reference sequence).

V and J are TRBV28 and TRBJ2-2; 8 positions match TRBD2. CDR3 length: 15 residues. In germline, CDR1 is MDHEN, CDR2 SYDVKM. The ends lost 11 bases at V and 5 bases at J; junction bases unmatched: 13. The chain's CDR3 is CASNRGGPGTGELFF. The CDR3, as DNA: TGTGCCTCTAATCGGGGGGGCCCGGGGACCGGGGAGCTGTTTTTT.

The chain couples TRBV21-1 to TRBJ1-2. TRBV21-1 is tagged as a pseudogene. The CDR3 runs 14 residues. The CDR3 bases are TGTGCCAGCAGCAGCGGCTCTCATTGGGATGGCTACACCTTC. This translates into CASSSGSHWDGYTF.

This clone appeared a single time. The chain employs TRBV9 and TRBJ2-1, with 10 bases aligning to TRBD1. The CDR3 runs to 15 residues. J gave up 8 bases and V 0 bases, and 5 bases lay outside the gene matches. CDR1 and CDR2 from the germline V gene are SGDLS and YYNGEE. In nucleotides, the CDR3 is TGTGCCAGCAGCGTAGGGGACAGGGGTCGGGATGAGCAGTTCTTC. Protein sequence: CASSVGDRGRDEQFF. Looking up the rest from reference TRBV9 and TRBJ2-1 gives the full variable domain: DSGVTQTPKHLITATGQRVTLRCSPRSGDLSVYWYQQSLDQGLQFLIQYYNGEERAKGNILERFSAQQFPDLHSELNLSSLELGDSALYFCASSVGDRGRDEQFFGPGTRLTVL.

The rearrangement links TRBV19 to TRBJ2-7, with a possible D match to TRBD2 (7 bases). With 3 bases removed from V and 6 bases from J, the gap between germline ends came to 12 bases. The germline V gene has CDR1 LNHDA and CDR2 SQIVND (reference sequence). CDR3 length equals 13 residues. The CDR3 DNA is TGTGCCAGTAGTATCTCGGGGGGCGGCGAGCAGTACTTC. Translated, it gives CASSISGGGEQYF.

This clone was counted only a few times. The chain links TRBV2 to TRBJ2-5, with D unclear. Trimming removed 7 bases at V and 3 bases at J, with 15 bases between. The germline gives CDR1 SNHLY, CDR2 FYNNEI. The CDR3 is 14 residues long. The CDR3 nucleotides are TGTGCCAGCACCGGAACTTCTCGGAAAGAGACCCAGTACTTC. This sequence encodes CASTGTSRKETQYF.

The V and J genes are TRBV6-6 and TRBJ2-6, with TRBD2 as a possible D gene (5 bases). V was clipped by 6 bases and J by 0 bases, with 9 bases between them. Germline CDR1 MNHNY, CDR2 SVGAGI (reference sequence). The CDR3 loop spans 15 amino acids. The CDR3 DNA follows: TGTGCCAGCAGCTACGGGGACTCTGGGGCCAACGTCCTGACTTTC. Translated: CASSYGDSGANVLTF.

The chain uses TRBV7-3 and TRBJ2-2, with a weak D call TRBD2 (6 bases). Per the germline V gene, CDR1 is SGHTA and CDR2 is FQGTGA. Trimming cost V 3 bases and J 2 bases, with 13 bases left between them. The CDR3 has 16 amino acids. The CDR3 DNA reads as TGTGCCAGCAGCTTCTTCGCGGGGATTAACACCGGGGAGCTGTTTTTT. Translation: CASSFFAGINTGELFF. The full variable domain, with the rest looked up from reference TRBV7-3 and TRBJ2-2, is GAGVSQTPSNKVTEKGKYVELRCDPISGHTALYWYRQSLGQGPEFLIYFQGTGAADDSGLPNDRFFAVRPEGSVSTLKIQRTERGDSAVYLCASSFFAGINTGELFFGEGSRLTVL.

The chain joins TRBV19 to TRBJ1-3; unclear D gene. Per the germline V gene, CDR1 is LNHDA and CDR2 is SQIVND (reference sequence). The V gene lost 3 bases and the J gene lost 4 bases, with 10 bases spanning the gap. The CDR3 extends over 14 amino acids. For the CDR3, the DNA is TGTGCCAGTAGTATGGGTCTGACAGGAAACACCATATATTTT. Its translation is CASSMGLTGNTIYF.

The chain is built from TRBV6-6 and TRBJ1-2; possible D gene TRBD1, 6 bases. Trimming pared 6 bases from V and 0 bases from J, leaving 14 bases between. This CDR3 comprises 15 residues. Germline CDR1 reads MNHNY; CDR2 reads SVGAGI (reference sequence). CDR3 in DNA: TGTGCCAGCAGCTTGGGAGGGGGTCCTAACTATGGCTACACCTTC. Protein sequence: CASSLGGGPNYGYTF.

This chain's CDR3 is CASSIVGANVLTF. CDR3 DNA sequence: TGTGCCAGTAGTATAGTTGGGGCCAACGTCCTGACTTTC. V and J are TRBV19 and TRBJ2-6; unclear D gene. Trimming removed 1 base at V and 3 bases at J, with 1 base between. The CDR3 runs to 13 residues. Germline V gene lookup returns CDR1 LNHDA and CDR2 SQIVND (reference sequence).

The rearrangement links TRBV7-6 to TRBJ1-1; D gene uncertain. Germline V gene sequence: CDR1 SGHVS, CDR2 FNYEAQ. Deletions cut 5 bases from V and 3 bases from J, with 16 bases between. The CDR3 contains 15 residues. CDR3 sequence: CASSRPYVKDTEAFF. The CDR3 region has the DNA TGTGCCAGCAGCCGCCCTTACGTTAAGGACACTGAAGCTTTCTTT. The full variable domain, completed using reference TRBV7-6 and TRBJ1-1, is GAGVSQSPRYKVTKRGQDVALRCDPISGHVSLYWYRQALGQGPEFLTYFNYEAQQDKSGLPNDRFSAERPEGSISTLTIQRTEQRDSAMYRCASSRPYVKDTEAFFGQGTRLTVV.

This rearrangement joins TRBV7-2 to TRBJ2-2, with D uncertain. CDR3 length: 15 amino acids. The V end lost 3 bases, the J end lost 0 bases, and 8 bases lay between the germline ends. CDR1 SGHTA and CDR2 FQGNSA come from the germline V gene. CDR3 nucleotides: TGTGCCAGCAGCTTCGGCAGTCCGAACACCGGGGAGCTGTTTTTT. Its translation: CASSFGSPNTGELFF.

This clone has just a few counts. The V and J genes are TRBV19 and TRBJ1-1; TRBD1 aligns across 7 bases. The germline gives CDR1 LNHDA, CDR2 SQIVND (reference sequence). The J segment lost 5 bases and the V segment lost 0 bases, leaving 6 bases of the junction unmatched. The CDR3 sequence is 15 residues long. DNA of the CDR3: TGTGCCAGTAGTATAGATCAGGGGGTTCTGACTGAAGCTTTCTTT. This encodes CASSIDQGVLTEAFF.

The J gene is TRBJ1-2, the V gene TRBV28, with 10 bases fitting TRBD1. From germline, CDR1 is MDHEN and CDR2 SYDVKM. The CDR3 runs to 13 residues. V was pared by 1 base and J by 13 bases, with 6 bases of the junction left unmatched. This CDR3 is CASSLLFDRGRTF. As DNA, the CDR3 is TGTGCCAGCAGTTTATTATTTGACAGGGGGCGCACCTTC.

CDR3 coding DNA: TGCGCCAGCAGCGATGCCGGGCCATTTAACTATGGCTACACCTTC. Translating gives CASSDAGPFNYGYTF. This sequence joins TRBV5-1 and TRBJ1-2; D is undetermined. The CDR3 covers 15 residues. With 4 bases removed from V and 1 base from J, the gap between germline ends came to 14 bases. Germline V gene lookup returns CDR1 SGHRS and CDR2 YFSETQ.

V gene TRBV5-1 combines with J gene TRBJ2-3; 8 bases are a match to TRBD2. The CDR3 loop spans 16 amino acids. Germline V gene sequence: CDR1 SGHRS, CDR2 YFSETQ. The V segment lost 1 base and the J segment 3 bases; nucleotides outside the gene matches: 7. The CDR3 spells CASSLLGSGVTDTQYF. CDR3 bases: TGCGCCAGCAGCTTGCTAGGTAGCGGGGTAACAGATACGCAGTATTTT.

The chain employs TRBV5-1 and TRBJ1-5; the match to TRBD1 covers 7 bases. V shed 0 bases, J shed 4 bases, and the junction held 4 bases outside the gene matches. Germline V gene data show CDR1 as SGHRS and CDR2 as YFSETQ. The length of the CDR3 is 15 residues. The CDR3 region has the DNA TGCGCCAGCAGCTTGGAAGGGACAGAAAATCAGCCCCAGCATTTT. This encodes CASSLEGTENQPQHF.

CDR3: CASSPLGDRASSEQYF. The CDR3 DNA reads TGTGCCAGCTCACCACTGGGTGACAGGGCCAGCAGTGAGCAGTACTTC. The chain is built from TRBV18 and TRBJ2-7, with 7 bases matching TRBD1. The CDR3 is made up of 16 amino acids. Germline CDR1 is KGHSH and CDR2 is LQKENI. V shed 1 base, J shed 7 bases, and the junction held 13 bases outside the gene matches.

V gene TRBV4-2 combines with J gene TRBJ2-7; D possibly corresponds to TRBD2 (5 bases). The CDR3 is made up of 14 amino acids. Looked up from germline, CDR1 is LGHNA and CDR2 is YNFKEQ. Trimming took 2 bases from V and 4 from J, leaving 12 bases between them. CDR3 amino acids: CASSQSLRGYEQYF. CDR3 nucleotides: TGTGCCAGCAGCCAAAGTTTGCGCGGGTACGAGCAGTACTTC.

The V call is TRBV25-1, the J call TRBJ1-1, with D unclear. V was shortened by 6 bases and J by 7 bases, with 12 bases between the two germline ends. The CDR3 extends over 12 amino acids. Germline assignment: CDR1 MGHDK and CDR2 SYGVNS. The CDR3 region is CASRWAAGEAFF. For the CDR3, the DNA is TGTGCCAGCAGGTGGGCGGCGGGTGAAGCTTTCTTT.

V is TRBV6-5 and J is TRBJ1-2; weak D call: TRBD1 (5 bases). CDR3 size: 15 residues. V lost 2 bases to trimming and J lost 2 bases, with 12 bases between them. Germline V gives CDR1 MNHEY, CDR2 SVGAGI. The DNA for the CDR3 is TGTGCCAGCAGTTACCGGGGACGGGCCAACTATGGCTACACCTTC. It encodes CASSYRGRANYGYTF.

CDR3 DNA: TGTGCCAGCAGACCCACCGGGGGCGACTTAGAGACCCAGTACTTC. This codes for CASRPTGGDLETQYF. The chain couples TRBV7-3 to TRBJ2-5, with D possibly called TRBD1 or TRBD2 (6 bases each). This CDR3 region has 15 residues. CDR1 is SGHTA and CDR2 is FQGTGA in the germline V gene. Trimming cost V 6 bases and J 4 bases, with 18 bases left between them.

This chain uses TRBV10-3 with TRBJ1-4; D is perhaps TRBD1 (6 bases). Trimming left V 6 bases short and J 8 bases short, with 10 bases between. The CDR3 extends over 12 amino acids. Per the germline V gene, CDR1 is ENHRY and CDR2 is SYGVKD. CDR3 sequence reads: CAISSGGEKLFF. The CDR3 bases are TGTGCCATCAGCTCGGGGGGCGAAAAACTGTTTTTT.

This clone showed up just a few times. The chain joins TRBV6-5 to TRBJ1-5, with TRBD1 as a possible D gene (5 bases). Trimming took off 5 bases at V and 4 bases at J, with 9 bases between the two ends. The CDR3 loop spans 13 amino acids. Germline CDR1 reads MNHEY; CDR2 reads SVGAGI. Written as DNA, the CDR3 is TGTGCCAGCAGTAGACAGAGAAATCAGCCCCAGCATTTT. As protein: CASSRQRNQPQHF.

The chain is built from TRBV12-5 and TRBJ1-1; no clear D gene. From germline, CDR1 is LGHNT and CDR2 FRNRAP. Trimming cost V 0 bases and J 1 base, with 9 bases left between them. The CDR3 has 15 residues. CDR3 in amino acids: CASGLVIGRNTEAFF. Written as DNA, the CDR3 is TGTGCTAGTGGTTTGGTCATAGGGAGGAACACTGAAGCTTTCTTT.

The rearrangement links TRBV10-3 to TRBJ2-7; 12 bases fit TRBD2. Germline V gene sequence: CDR1 ENHRY, CDR2 SYGVKD. CDR3 length: 14 amino acids. V shed 6 bases and J 3 bases; nucleotides not matched to a gene: 3. Here the CDR3 reads CAIRLAGGNYEQYF. CDR3 in DNA: TGTGCCATCAGACTAGCGGGGGGCAACTACGAGCAGTACTTC.